The subject of this entry is one TCR beta chain. The data originate from a study of blood T cell repertoires in COVID-19. Study-level background: Both acute and convalescent COVID-19 samples were obtained from the United States, Italy and Spain. Sources were T cells, B-cell-depleted T cells, or PBMCs; the material itself was cDNA or gDNA.

Per the authors' pipeline: Amplification with reference gene primers provided the estimates of nucleated cell counts. Only in-frame clones appear in the TCRdb table, and some are missing; sequencing was by immunoSEQ multiplex PCR. V, J and clone size were drawn from that table, and D and trimming were deduced from the DNA. The table lists about 230,000 clones, 70% to 85% of them singletons. Trimming pared 1 base from V and 0 bases from J, leaving 10 bases between. Per germline, CDR1 SGHKS and CDR2 YYEKEE (reference sequence). This CDR3 has 15 amino acids. Sample: peripheral blood. The V call is TRBV5-5, the J call TRBJ2-5, with a tentative D call TRBD2 (5 bases). The sequence came from a woman aged 40 to 50 who had recovered from COVID-19. The CDR3 spells CASSLLFGDQETQYF. The CDR3 coding sequence is TGTGCCAGCAGCTTGTTATTCGGGGACCAAGAGACCCAGTACTTC.